A selection of T cell receptor beta chains follows, all from one sample in a study of response to subunit inactivated influenza vaccine. Using its own MiXCR run on the RT-PCR reads, TCRdb lists one record per CDR3 protein. The table has approximately 680,000 distinct CDR3 sequences, approximately 14% seen once; the top ten hold 11%. The sequences come from PBMCs from blood, collected about 11 days after vaccination. The receptors shown here come from a man in his forties or fifties who received an inactivated influenza vaccine. CDR3s include the opening cysteine and the closing phenylalanine or tryptophan. The order of the fields is CDR3 protein, J gene, V gene, clone size, D gene. D genes are given only for firm matches. Rows may omit the clone size; those that give it use once, few, many or a size class.

CDR3aa: CATASGVRNEQFF
j_gene: TRBJ2-1
v_gene: TRBV2
abundance: NA
d_gene: TRBD2

CDR3aa: CASSLASLTDTQYF
j_gene: TRBJ2-3
v_gene: TRBV7-2
abundance: many
d_gene: NA

CDR3aa: CASKQDRRQAFF
j_gene: TRBJ1-1
v_gene: TRBV7-2
abundance: NA
d_gene: TRBD1

CDR3aa: CASGAGLVGNTIYF
j_gene: TRBJ1-3
v_gene: TRBV19
abundance: NA
d_gene: NA

CDR3aa: CASKSGGQVGNTIYF
j_gene: TRBJ1-3
v_gene: TRBV4-1
abundance: few
d_gene: NA

CDR3aa: CASSEDPSYEQYF
j_gene: TRBJ2-7
v_gene: TRBV6-1
abundance: few
d_gene: NA

CDR3aa: CASSLPGLISGNTIYF
j_gene: TRBJ1-3
v_gene: TRBV5-6
abundance: few
d_gene: NA

CDR3aa: CASSPPLLGLNTEAFF
j_gene: TRBJ1-1
v_gene: TRBV18
abundance: NA
d_gene: NA

CDR3aa: CASSQGLAGAYEQYF
j_gene: TRBJ2-7
v_gene: TRBV7-2
abundance: many
d_gene: TRBD2

CDR3aa: CSARDLGKNIQYF
j_gene: TRBJ2-4
v_gene: TRBV20-1
abundance: NA
d_gene: NA

CDR3aa: CASSQAVRGEETQYF
j_gene: TRBJ2-5
v_gene: TRBV4-3
abundance: few
d_gene: NA

CDR3aa: CASTEGQGTKTQYF
j_gene: TRBJ2-5
v_gene: TRBV12-3/TRBV12-4
abundance: many
d_gene: TRBD1

CDR3aa: CASSQDPGGDTGELFF
j_gene: TRBJ2-2
v_gene: TRBV3-1
abundance: NA
d_gene: TRBD2

CDR3aa: CASSLIGTVDTGELFF
j_gene: TRBJ2-2
v_gene: TRBV5-1
abundance: few
d_gene: TRBD1

CDR3aa: CASSLSSGRSEQYF
j_gene: TRBJ2-7
v_gene: TRBV12-3/TRBV12-4
abundance: few
d_gene: TRBD2

CDR3aa: CASSLDSSYNEQFF
j_gene: TRBJ2-1
v_gene: TRBV5-1
abundance: many
d_gene: NA

CDR3aa: CASSWATGANEQFF
j_gene: TRBJ2-1
v_gene: TRBV12-3/TRBV12-4
abundance: NA
d_gene: NA